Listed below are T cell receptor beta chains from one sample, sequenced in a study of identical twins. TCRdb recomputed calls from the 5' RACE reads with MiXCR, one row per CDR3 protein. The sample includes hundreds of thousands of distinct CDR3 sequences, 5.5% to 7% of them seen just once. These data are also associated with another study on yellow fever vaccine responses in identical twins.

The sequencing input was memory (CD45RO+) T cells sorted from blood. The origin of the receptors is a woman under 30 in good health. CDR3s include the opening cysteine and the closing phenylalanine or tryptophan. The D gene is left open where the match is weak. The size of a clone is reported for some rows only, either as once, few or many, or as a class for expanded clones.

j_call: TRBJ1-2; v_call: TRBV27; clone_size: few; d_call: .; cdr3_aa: CASSLSRPNSVGYTF; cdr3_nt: TGTGCCAGCAGTTTATCTAGGCCAAACTCCGTAGGCTACACCTTC
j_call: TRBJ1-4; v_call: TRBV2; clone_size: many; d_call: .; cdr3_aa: CASSEGSFGEKLFF; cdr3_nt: TGTGCCAGCAGTGAAGGTAGTTTTGGCGAAAAACTGTTTTTT
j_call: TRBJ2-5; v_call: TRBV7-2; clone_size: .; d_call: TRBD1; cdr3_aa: CASSHRGQKTQYF; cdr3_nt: TGTGCCAGCAGCCACAGGGGGCAGAAGACCCAGTACTTC
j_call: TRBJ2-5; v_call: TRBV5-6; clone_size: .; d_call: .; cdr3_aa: CASSLVPTAKETQYF; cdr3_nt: TGTGCCAGCAGCTTGGTCCCCACGGCGAAAGAGACCCAGTACTTC
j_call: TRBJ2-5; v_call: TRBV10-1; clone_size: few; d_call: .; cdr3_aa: CASSRDRFGESTQYF; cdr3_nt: TGCGCCAGCAGCCGCGACAGGTTCGGAGAATCGACCCAGTACTTC
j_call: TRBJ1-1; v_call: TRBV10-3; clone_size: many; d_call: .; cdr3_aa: CAINQAWDTEAFF; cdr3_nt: TGTGCCATCAACCAAGCTTGGGACACTGAAGCTTTCTTT
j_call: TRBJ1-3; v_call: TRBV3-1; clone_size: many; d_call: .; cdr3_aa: CASSQVRGNTIYF; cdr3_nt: TGTGCCAGCAGCCAAGTCAGGGGAAACACCATATATTTT
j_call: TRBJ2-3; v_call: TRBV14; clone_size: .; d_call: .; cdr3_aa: CASSQQGRTSTDTQYF; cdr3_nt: TGTGCCAGCAGCCAGCAGGGTAGGACTAGCACAGATACGCAGTATTTT
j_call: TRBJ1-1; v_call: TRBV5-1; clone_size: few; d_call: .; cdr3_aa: CASSGFDNTEAFF; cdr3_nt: TGCGCCAGCAGCGGATTCGATAACACTGAAGCTTTCTTT
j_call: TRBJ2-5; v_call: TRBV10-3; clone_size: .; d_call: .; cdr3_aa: CAISTGGAEETQYF; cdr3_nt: TGTGCCATCAGCACAGGGGGGGCTGAAGAGACCCAGTACTTC
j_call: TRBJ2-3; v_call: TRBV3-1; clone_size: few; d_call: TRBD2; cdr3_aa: CASSQDLSGIQIDTQYF; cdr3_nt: TGTGCCAGCAGCCAAGACCTTAGCGGGATCCAGATAGATACGCAGTATTTT
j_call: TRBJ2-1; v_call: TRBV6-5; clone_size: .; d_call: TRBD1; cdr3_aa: CASSYDRVVNEQFF; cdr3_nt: TGTGCCAGCAGTTACGACAGGGTTGTCAATGAGCAGTTCTTC
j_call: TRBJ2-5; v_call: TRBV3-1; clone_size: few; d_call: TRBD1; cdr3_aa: CASSRDRLQETQYF; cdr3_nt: TGTGCCAGCAGCCGGGACAGACTACAAGAGACCCAGTACTTC
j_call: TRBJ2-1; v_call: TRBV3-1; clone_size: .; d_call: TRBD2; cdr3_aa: CASSQEFMASGSNEQFF; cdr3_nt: TGTGCCAGCAGCCAAGAGTTTATGGCTAGCGGGAGTAATGAGCAGTTCTTC
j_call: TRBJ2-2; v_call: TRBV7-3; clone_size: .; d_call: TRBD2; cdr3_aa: CASSRGLGGGELFF; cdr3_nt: TGTGCCAGCAGCCGCGGACTAGGTGGCGGGGAGCTGTTTTTT
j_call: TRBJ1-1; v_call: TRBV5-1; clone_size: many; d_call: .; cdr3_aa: CASSGGLRTEAFF; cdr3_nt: TGCGCCAGCAGTGGGGGGCTGAGGACTGAAGCTTTCTTT
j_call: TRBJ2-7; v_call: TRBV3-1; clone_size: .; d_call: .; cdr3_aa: CASSQRHRGGYEQYF; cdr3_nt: TGTGCCAGCAGCCAAAGACACAGGGGGGGGTACGAGCAGTACTTC
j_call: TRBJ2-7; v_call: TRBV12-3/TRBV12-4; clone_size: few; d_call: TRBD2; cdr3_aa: CASSLIAGFSYEQYF; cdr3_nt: TGTGCCAGCAGTTTAATAGCGGGATTCTCCTACGAGCAGTACTTC
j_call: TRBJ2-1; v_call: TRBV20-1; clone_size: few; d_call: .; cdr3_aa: CSALKVNEQFF; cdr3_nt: TGCAGTGCCCTCAAAGTAAATGAGCAGTTCTTC
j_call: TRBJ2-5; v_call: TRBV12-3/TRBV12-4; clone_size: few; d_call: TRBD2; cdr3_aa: CASSSNIAGDSGETQYF; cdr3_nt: TGTGCCAGCAGCTCAAACATAGCGGGAGATTCTGGGGAGACCCAGTACTTC
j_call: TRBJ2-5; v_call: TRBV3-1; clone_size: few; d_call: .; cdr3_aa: CASSPRPLGTQETQYF; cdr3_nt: TGTGCCAGCAGCCCACGGCCACTAGGGACGCAGGAGACCCAGTACTTC
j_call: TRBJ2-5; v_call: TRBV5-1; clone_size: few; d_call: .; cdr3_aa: CASSSGWEETQYF; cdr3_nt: TGCGCCAGCAGCTCAGGATGGGAAGAGACCCAGTACTTC
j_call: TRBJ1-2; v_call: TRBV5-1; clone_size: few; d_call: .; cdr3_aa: CASSLGGGARGSSGYTF; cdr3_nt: TGCGCCAGCAGCTTGGGCGGGGGCGCACGGGGATCTAGTGGCTACACCTTC
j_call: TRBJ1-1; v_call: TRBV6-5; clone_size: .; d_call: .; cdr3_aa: CASSLGPGGITEAFF; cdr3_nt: TGTGCCAGCAGTTTGGGGCCAGGAGGAATCACTGAAGCTTTCTTT
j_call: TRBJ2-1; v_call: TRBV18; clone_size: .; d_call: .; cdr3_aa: CASSPMGVAGNEQFF; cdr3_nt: TGTGCCAGCTCACCAATGGGGGTCGCTGGGAATGAGCAGTTCTTC
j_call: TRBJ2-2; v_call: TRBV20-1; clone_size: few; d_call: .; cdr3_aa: CSAPSFGELFF; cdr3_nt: TGCAGTGCCCCGTCCTTCGGGGAGCTGTTTTTT
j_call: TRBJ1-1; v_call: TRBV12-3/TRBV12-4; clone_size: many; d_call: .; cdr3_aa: CASRVVSAEAFF; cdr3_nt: TGTGCCAGCAGAGTTGTCTCGGCTGAAGCTTTCTTT
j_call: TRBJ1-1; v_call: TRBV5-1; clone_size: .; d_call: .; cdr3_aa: CASSLSGGTANTEAFF; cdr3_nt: TGCGCCAGCAGCTTGTCTGGGGGGACGGCGAACACTGAAGCTTTCTTT
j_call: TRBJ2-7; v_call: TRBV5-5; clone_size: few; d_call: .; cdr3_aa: CASSLSWTATYEQYF; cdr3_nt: TGTGCCAGCAGCTTGTCTTGGACAGCGACCTACGAGCAGTACTTC
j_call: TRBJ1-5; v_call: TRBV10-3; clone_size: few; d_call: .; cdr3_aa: CAISEVSDQPQHF; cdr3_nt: TGTGCCATCAGTGAGGTCTCTGATCAGCCCCAGCATTTT
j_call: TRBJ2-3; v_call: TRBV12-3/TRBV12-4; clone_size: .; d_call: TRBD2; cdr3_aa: CASRKGGLADSIRTDTQYF; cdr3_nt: TGTGCCAGCAGAAAGGGGGGACTAGCGGACTCAATTCGCACAGATACGCAGTATTTT
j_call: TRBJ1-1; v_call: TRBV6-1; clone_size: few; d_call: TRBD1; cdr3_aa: CASNDRDWYTEAFF; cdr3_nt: TGTGCCAGCAACGACAGGGATTGGTACACTGAAGCTTTCTTT
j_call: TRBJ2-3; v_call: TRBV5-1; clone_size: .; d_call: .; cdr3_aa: CASSTGQIRLDLYF; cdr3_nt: TGCGCCAGCAGCACGGGACAAATCCGTCTGGACCTGTATTTT
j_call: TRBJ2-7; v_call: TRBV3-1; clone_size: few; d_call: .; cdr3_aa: CASSLTQAKNDYEQYF; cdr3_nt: TGTGCCAGCAGCCTGACCCAGGCGAAAAACGACTACGAGCAGTACTTC
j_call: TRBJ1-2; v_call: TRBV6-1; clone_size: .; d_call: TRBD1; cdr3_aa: CASSEHGTGDRSIYGYTF; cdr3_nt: TGTGCCAGCAGTGAACACGGGACAGGAGACCGCTCTATCTATGGCTACACCTTC
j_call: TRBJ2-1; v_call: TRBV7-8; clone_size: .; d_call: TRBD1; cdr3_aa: CASSWDSSSSYNEQFF; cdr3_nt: TGTGCCAGCAGCTGGGACAGTTCGAGCTCCTACAATGAGCAGTTCTTC
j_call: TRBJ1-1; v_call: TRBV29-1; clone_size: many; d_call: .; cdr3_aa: CSVEGHLNTEAFF; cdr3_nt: TGCAGCGTTGAAGGACACCTGAACACTGAAGCTTTCTTT
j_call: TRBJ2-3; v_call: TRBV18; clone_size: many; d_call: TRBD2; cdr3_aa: CASSLAGLGRGGTDTQYF; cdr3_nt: TGTGCCAGCTCACTCGCCGGACTAGGGCGGGGGGGCACAGATACGCAGTATTTT
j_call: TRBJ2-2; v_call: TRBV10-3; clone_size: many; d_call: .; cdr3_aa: CAISDVKVPGELFF; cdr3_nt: TGTGCCATCAGTGATGTTAAGGTCCCCGGGGAGCTGTTTTTT
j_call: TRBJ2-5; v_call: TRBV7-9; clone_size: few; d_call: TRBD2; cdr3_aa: CASSIRLAGQETQYF; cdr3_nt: TGTGCCAGCAGCATCCGACTAGCGGGACAAGAGACCCAGTACTTC
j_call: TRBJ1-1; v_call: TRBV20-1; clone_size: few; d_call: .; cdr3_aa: CSAWVPGTEAFF; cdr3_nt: TGCAGTGCTTGGGTGCCGGGCACTGAAGCTTTCTTT
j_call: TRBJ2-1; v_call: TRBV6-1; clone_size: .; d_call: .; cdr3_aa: CASSKRGGVWDEQFF; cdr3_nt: TGTGCCAGCAGTAAAAGAGGGGGAGTCTGGGATGAGCAGTTCTTC
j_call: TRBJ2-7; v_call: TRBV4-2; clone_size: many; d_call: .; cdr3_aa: CASSQDLEGASEQYF; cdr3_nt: TGTGCCAGCAGCCAAGATCTAGAGGGAGCCTCCGAGCAGTACTTC
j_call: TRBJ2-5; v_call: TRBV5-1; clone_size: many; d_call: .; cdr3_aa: CASSFLTVETQYF; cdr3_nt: TGCGCCAGCAGCTTTTTAACAGTTGAGACCCAGTACTTC
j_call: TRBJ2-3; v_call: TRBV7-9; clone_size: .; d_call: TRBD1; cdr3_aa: CASSLVSWTGFGDTQYF; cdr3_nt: TGTGCCAGCAGCTTAGTTTCCTGGACAGGCTTCGGGGATACGCAGTATTTT
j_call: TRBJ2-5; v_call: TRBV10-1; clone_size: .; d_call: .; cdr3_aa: CASSDGSRGLNQETQYF; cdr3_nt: TGCGCCAGCAGTGATGGATCGAGGGGCCTGAACCAAGAGACCCAATACTTC
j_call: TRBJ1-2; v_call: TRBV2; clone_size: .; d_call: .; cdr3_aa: CASTDGLYGYTF; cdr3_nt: TGTGCCAGCACCGACGGATTATATGGCTACACCTTC
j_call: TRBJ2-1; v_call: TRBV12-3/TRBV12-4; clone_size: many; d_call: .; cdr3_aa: CASSFGAEQFF; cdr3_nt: TGTGCCAGCAGTTTCGGGGCAGAGCAGTTCTTC
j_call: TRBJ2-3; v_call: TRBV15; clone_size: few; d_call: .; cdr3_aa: CATSRDSGSFTDTQYF; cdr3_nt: TGTGCCACCAGCAGAGATTCGGGATCATTCACGGATACGCAGTATTTT
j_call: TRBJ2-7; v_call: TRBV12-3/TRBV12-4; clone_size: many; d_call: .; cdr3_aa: CASSPGRNEQYF; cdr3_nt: TGTGCCAGCAGTCCCGGAAGGAACGAGCAGTACTTC